This note documents a single TCR beta chain sequence. Antigen: not known. The data originate from a study of beta chain features in type 1 diabetes. As for the study in general: The patient and healthy donor groups were comparable for age, gender and cell yields.

Regarding the study as a whole: The study found fewer insertions and more deletions at VDJ junctions in type 1 diabetes patients.

The study reverse transcribed the entire isolated RNA, so it sequenced expressed TCRB transcripts. The data were produced by immunoSEQ multiplex PCR, yet TCRdb's version contains in-frame clones alone and is incomplete. The sample includes under 900,000 clones, 17% of them seen just once. The receptor was derived from a woman aged 18-29 years in good health. The specimen sequenced was naive CD4+ T cells from blood.

CDR3: CASSSGSEQYF. CDR3 DNA sequence: TGTGCCAGCAGCTCTGGGTCCGAGCAGTACTTC. This sequence joins TRBV7-9 and TRBJ2-7; D is unresolved. The CDR3 consists of 11 residues. V dropped 4 bases and J dropped 6 bases, with 7 bases sitting between them. Germline CDR1 SEHNR, CDR2 FQNEAQ (reference sequence). The variable domain in full, completed from reference TRBV7-9 and TRBJ2-7, reads DTGVSQNPRHKITKRGQNVTFRCDPISEHNRLYWYRQTLGQGPEFLTYFQNEAQLEKSRLLSDRFSAERPKGSFSTLEIQRTEQGDSAMYLCASSSGSEQYFGPGTRLTVT.